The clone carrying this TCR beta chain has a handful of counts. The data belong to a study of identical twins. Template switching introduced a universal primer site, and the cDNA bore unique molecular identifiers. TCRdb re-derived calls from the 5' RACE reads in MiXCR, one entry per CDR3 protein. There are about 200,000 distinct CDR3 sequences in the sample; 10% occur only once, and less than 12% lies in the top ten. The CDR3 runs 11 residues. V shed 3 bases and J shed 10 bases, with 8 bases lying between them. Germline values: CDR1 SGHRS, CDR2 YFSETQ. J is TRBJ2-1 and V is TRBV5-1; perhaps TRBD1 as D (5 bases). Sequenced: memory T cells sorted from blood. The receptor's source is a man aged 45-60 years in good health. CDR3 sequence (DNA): TGCGCCAGCAGCTCGGACACGGAGCAGTTCTTC. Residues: CASSSDTEQFF.